Listed here are 2 T cell receptor beta chains from one sample, sequenced in a study of breast tumors, draining lymph nodes, adjacent tissues. TCRdb re-analysed the multiplex PCR reads in MiXCR, keeping a single row per CDR3 protein. This repertoire shows 150,000 to 250,000 distinct CDR3 sequences, roughly 31% found once; its top ten account for around 4.4%. Breast cancer patients provided tissue from their axillary draining lymph nodes. The material sequenced was axillary lymph node tissue. The origin of the receptors is a female donor with breast cancer. Some clones in this sample may be carry-over from other donors' samples.

About this clonotype: Given a much more abundant clone one base away, this may be a read error. The gene calls are TRBV20-1 and TRBJ2-5; 8 bases align to TRBD1. J was trimmed by 7 bases and V by 3 bases; bases with no gene match: 13. This CDR3 has 15 residues. The germline gives CDR1 DFQATT, CDR2 SNEGSKA (reference sequence). The CDR3 reads CSASADDRGAGTQYF. Here the CDR3 DNA reads TGCAGTGCTAGCGCCGACGACAGGGGAGCGGGGACCCAGTACTTC.

The CDR3 region is CASSINGLDYNEQFF. As DNA, the CDR3 is TGTGCCAGTAGTATAAACGGACTAGACTACAATGAGCAGTTCTTC. The chain has TRBV19 and TRBJ2-1; 7 nucleotides align to TRBD2. In germline, CDR1 is LNHDA, CDR2 SQIVND (reference sequence). CDR3 length: 15 residues. J was trimmed by 3 bases and V by 2 bases; bases with no gene match: 4.